This entry is about one T cell receptor (beta chain). CDR1 is GTSNPN, CDR2 SVGIG, per germline (reference sequence). Deletions cut 0 bases from V and 6 bases from J, with 9 bases between. CDR3 length: 13 residues. This specimen comes from a study of shared clonotypes between healthy human individuals. Assay: immunoSEQ multiplex PCR; the TCRdb copy retains only in-frame clones and omits some. The sample consists of approximately 720,000 clones, more than 70% of them appearing once. The chain links TRBV30 to TRBJ1-5; D may be TRBD1 (5 bases). Sequenced input: memory CD4+ T cells sorted from blood. Subset given: CD45RA-negative fraction. This receptor was identified in a woman in her 30s in good health. The CDR3 is CAWSVTGLQPQHF. CDR3 coding DNA: TGTGCCTGGAGTGTAACAGGCCTTCAGCCCCAGCATTTT.